A single sample is the source of the 18 T cell receptor beta chains below, sequenced in a study of T-cell reconstitution after alpha-beta-depleted transplantation in children. Preparation of the TCRbeta library involved a method that used unique molecular identifiers. TCRdb redid the calling of the PCR reads with MiXCR, one entry per CDR3 protein. The table shows approximately 240,000 distinct CDR3 sequences, with around 9.7% occurring only once. Here the sequenced sample was PBMCs from the stem cell graft donor, taken from the stem cell graft. The receptors stem from a human donor who donated a stem cell graft to a child with SCID.

This clonotype appeared many times. V and J are TRBV20-1 and TRBJ2-5, with D unresolved. Per the germline V gene, CDR1 is DFQATT and CDR2 is SNEGSKA (reference sequence). CDR3 length equals 14 residues. V dropped 1 base and J dropped 2 bases, with 11 bases sitting between them. Here the CDR3 reads CSARVSRQQETQYF. CDR3 sequence (DNA): TGCAGTGCTAGAGTATCGCGACAACAAGAGACCCAGTACTTC.

This clonotype has a count of ten or more. The chain joins TRBV5-1 to TRBJ2-7, with a possible D match to TRBD1 (6 bases). The CDR3 covers 14 residues. The V end was cut by 0 bases, the J end by 5 bases, with 12 bases between. Per germline, CDR1 SGHRS and CDR2 YFSETQ. The DNA for the CDR3 is TGCGCCAGCAGCTTGGCTCACAGGGACCACGAGCAGTACTTC. This encodes CASSLAHRDHEQYF.

This clonotype was detected many times. This chain connects TRBV10-3 to TRBJ2-5; TRBD1 or TRBD2 may be the D gene (6 bases each). Trimming stripped 7 bases from V and 5 bases from J, with 17 bases between. The CDR3 sequence is 14 residues long. Germline V gives CDR1 ENHRY, CDR2 SYGVKD. CDR3: CAIKRGGGQETQYF. The CDR3 coding sequence is TGTGCCATCAAGCGAGGAGGGGGTCAGGAGACCCAGTACTTC.

This clonotype was seen repeatedly, ten times or more. The chain has TRBV9 and TRBJ2-1; 10 bases map to TRBD2. This CDR3 spans 14 amino acids. V dropped 3 bases and J dropped 3; count of bases not matched to a gene: 0. Germline assignment: CDR1 SGDLS and CDR2 YYNGEE. The CDR3 sequence: CASSGLAGYNEQFF. Written as DNA, the CDR3 is TGTGCCAGCAGCGGACTAGCGGGCTACAATGAGCAGTTCTTC.

The chain has TRBV24-1 and TRBJ1-2; D remains ambiguous. The germline V gene has CDR1 KGHDR and CDR2 SFDVKD. V shed 4 bases and J shed 8 bases, with 10 bases lying between them. CDR3 size: 12 residues. The CDR3 protein is CATSEAGWGYTF. For the CDR3, the DNA is TGTGCCACCAGTGAGGCAGGTTGGGGCTACACCTTC.

This clonotype was picked up many times. The chain employs TRBV2 and TRBJ1-2, with D perhaps matching TRBD1 (5 bases). Trimming stripped 6 bases from V and 7 bases from J, with 12 bases between. This CDR3 has 12 residues. Germline CDR1 SNHLY, CDR2 FYNNEI. The CDR3 DNA sequence: TGTGCCAGCAGAGACAGTCCCGGTGGCTACACCTTC. This codes for CASRDSPGGYTF.

At least ten counts were recorded for this clonotype. This chain links TRBV20-1 with TRBJ1-5; D might be TRBD1 (6 bases). This CDR3 contains 15 residues. Per the germline V gene, CDR1 is DFQATT and CDR2 is SNEGSKA (reference sequence). Trimming pared 6 bases from V and 3 bases from J, leaving 18 bases between. The CDR3 spells CSATGPGVPNQPQHF. The CDR3 DNA follows: TGCAGTGCCACGGGACCAGGGGTACCCAATCAGCCCCAGCATTTT.

This clonotype was detected many times. The V gene is TRBV5-1, the J gene TRBJ2-2; 7 nucleotides align to TRBD1. The CDR3 runs to 18 residues. J gave up 4 bases and V 1 base, and 13 bases lay outside the gene matches. CDR1 SGHRS and CDR2 YFSETQ come from the germline V gene. The CDR3 bases are TGCGCCAGCAGCTTGCGTAGTCAAGGGACAGTGAGCACCGGGGAGCTGTTTTTT. Translating gives CASSLRSQGTVSTGELFF.

In this sample, this clonotype turned up many times. V and J are TRBV12-3 or TRBV12-4 and TRBJ1-1; D perhaps matches TRBD1 (5 bases). The V end lost 3 bases, the J end lost 10 bases, and 12 bases lay between the germline ends. This CDR3 contains 12 residues. CDR3 bases: TGTGCCAGCAGTTTTGAATGGGGACCAGCTTTCTTT. Translation gives CASSFEWGPAFF.

This clonotype was seen repeatedly, ten times or more. CDR3 nucleotides: TGTGCCACCAGCAGAGATCCGGGGTTCTACGAGCAGTACTTC. Translation: CATSRDPGFYEQYF. The chain couples TRBV15 to TRBJ2-7; TRBD2 might be the D (5 bases). The V end lost 0 bases, the J end lost 3 bases, and 9 bases lay between the germline ends. This CDR3 has 14 amino acids. Germline V gives CDR1 LNHNV, CDR2 YYDKDF (reference sequence).

This clonotype was counted at least ten times. The CDR3 protein is CASSSDSPRYGYTF. As DNA, the CDR3 is TGCGCCAGCAGCTCGGACAGCCCAAGATATGGCTACACCTTC. This rearrangement joins TRBV5-1 to TRBJ1-2; maybe TRBD1 (6 bases). V was shortened by 3 bases and J by 5 bases, with 14 bases between the two germline ends. This CDR3 has 14 amino acids. Per germline, CDR1 SGHRS and CDR2 YFSETQ.

Ten or more counts support this clonotype. The gene calls are TRBV9 and TRBJ1-5; D not resolved. Germline CDR1 and CDR2: SGDLS and YYNGEE. The germline V and J ends were trimmed by 2 bases and 5 bases, with 14 bases remaining between them. The CDR3 extends over 15 amino acids. The CDR3 DNA is TGTGCCAGCAGCGTTGGGGTTTCTAGGGATCAGCCCCAGCATTTT. Translating gives CASSVGVSRDQPQHF. The variable domain in full, completed from reference TRBV9 and TRBJ1-5, reads DSGVTQTPKHLITATGQRVTLRCSPRSGDLSVYWYQQSLDQGLQFLIQYYNGEERAKGNILERFSAQQFPDLHSELNLSSLELGDSALYFCASSVGVSRDQPQHFGDGTRLSIL.

This clonotype was counted ten times or more. The gene calls are TRBV5-1 and TRBJ2-1; 7 nucleotides line up with TRBD2. With 4 bases clipped from V and 7 bases from J, the junction kept 11 bases outside the gene matches. Looked up from germline, CDR1 is SGHRS and CDR2 is YFSETQ. The CDR3 consists of 15 residues. CDR3 nucleotides: TGCGCCAGCAGCGACGGACTAGTCGCGGGGAATGAGCAGTTCTTC. Protein product: CASSDGLVAGNEQFF.

Regarding this clonotype: A read error is possible here, since a much larger clone lies one base away. The chain carries TRBV6-1 and TRBJ2-5, with D perhaps assigned TRBD1 or TRBD2 (5 bases each). This CDR3 has 14 amino acids. Looked up from germline, CDR1 is MNHNS and CDR2 is SASEGT. Trimming cost V 7 bases and J 5 bases, with 17 bases left between them. The CDR3 region is CASNKGPVRETQYF. The CDR3, as DNA: TGTGCCAGCAATAAGGGACCGGTTCGGGAGACCCAGTACTTC.

At least ten counts were recorded for this clonotype. The rearrangement uses TRBV7-2 and TRBJ1-5; a weak D match, TRBD1 (5 bases). This CDR3 is built from 14 residues. Germline CDR1 SGHTA, CDR2 FQGNSA. Trimming took off 5 bases at V and 7 bases at J, with 15 bases between the two ends. In DNA, the CDR3 is TGTGCCAGCAGCCTCTCCGGGGGGTCCCAGCCCCAGCATTTT. It specifies CASSLSGGSQPQHF.

Many counts were recorded for this clonotype. This chain uses TRBV20-1 with TRBJ1-1; possible D gene TRBD1, 5 bases. CDR1 is DFQATT and CDR2 is SNEGSKA in the germline V gene (reference sequence). V lost 3 bases and J lost 0, with 14 bases in between. This CDR3 has 15 residues. CDR3 DNA: TGCAGTGCTAGCGGGGCAGAGGTAATGAACACTGAAGCTTTCTTT. It translates to CSASGAEVMNTEAFF.

This clonotype was detected only a few times. The rearrangement uses TRBV7-9 and TRBJ2-1; D perhaps matches TRBD2 (5 bases). V was shortened by 1 base and J by 8 bases, with 15 bases between the two germline ends. The germline V gene encodes CDR1 SEHNR and CDR2 FQNEAQ (reference sequence). CDR3 length equals 15 residues. CDR3 in amino acids: CASSLGWESVYEQFF. In DNA form, the CDR3 reads TGTGCCAGCAGCTTAGGATGGGAGTCGGTCTATGAGCAGTTCTTC.

The chain has TRBV5-1 and TRBJ2-7; weak D call: TRBD1 (6 bases). The ends were cut back, 4 bases at V and 1 base at J, with 15 bases in the middle. The CDR3 runs to 15 residues. Germline CDR1 SGHRS, CDR2 YFSETQ. CDR3 bases: TGCGCCAGCAGCCCGACGACAGGCGTATCCTACGAGCAGTACTTC. The encoded protein is CASSPTTGVSYEQYF.